The following is a T cell receptor (beta chain) sequence with its context. This may arise from a read error, as a much more abundant clone is one base away. Amplified regions were TCR beta CDR3 sequences from RNA transcripts. Initially, a first-round RT-PCR of the TCR CDR3 employed the HTBI primer set. TCRdb itself ran the multiplex PCR reads through MiXCR, one entry per CDR3 protein. The sample has approximately 610,000 distinct CDR3 sequences, around 15% seen once. Trimming removed 2 bases at V and 6 bases at J, with 10 bases between. Per germline, CDR1 LGHDT and CDR2 YNNKEL (reference sequence). The CDR3 runs 13 residues. This sample is part of a study of T cells in Graves' hyperthyroidism and ophthalmopathy. From 10 ml of fresh peripheral blood, PBMCs were isolated.

The rearrangement uses TRBV3-1 and TRBJ1-1; D perhaps matches TRBD1 (6 bases). The sequence came from a woman aged 18-29 years with Graves' hyperthyroidism. The sequenced material came from blood. The CDR3 reads CASSQSGGAEAFF. The CDR3 DNA sequence: TGTGCCAGCAGCCAAAGTGGGGGCGCTGAAGCTTTCTTT.